Listed here are 10 T cell receptor beta chains from one sample, sequenced in a study of blood T cell repertoires in COVID-19. This table comes from immunoSEQ multiplex PCR, and its TCRdb copy is limited to in-frame clones, with some not included. The repertoire holds more than 150,000 clones, with about 85% as singletons. The sequenced sample consisted of peripheral blood. Every receptor here comes from a woman at least 80 years old with acute or convalescent COVID-19.

This clone was detected a few times. The genes are TRBV5-4 and TRBJ2-7, with 10 positions matching TRBD2. The CDR3 totals 15 residues. Germline V CDR1 and CDR2: SGHNT, YYREEE (reference sequence). The ends lost 4 bases at V and 3 bases at J; junction bases unmatched: 7. The CDR3 DNA follows: TGTGCCAGCAGCCGGGACGGGACTAGCGTCTACGAGCAGTACTTC. It codes for CASSRDGTSVYEQYF. The full variable domain, rest sourced from reference TRBV5-4 and TRBJ2-7, is ETGVTQSPTHLIKTRGQQVTLRCSSQSGHNTVSWYQQALGQGPQFIFQYYREEENGRGNFPPRFSGLQFPNYSSELNVNALELDDSALYLCASSRDGTSVYEQYFGPGTRLTVT.

The V and J genes are TRBV6-5 and TRBJ2-5; no clear D gene. The V gene's germline CDR1 is MNHEY and CDR2 SVGAGI. The CDR3 spans 14 residues. V was pared by 5 bases and J by 0 bases, with 10 bases between. The CDR3 spells CASSRQINQETQYF. CDR3 in DNA: TGTGCCAGCAGTCGTCAGATTAACCAAGAGACCCAGTACTTC.

The CDR3 is CASSIVGLAGAGSYEQYF. The CDR3 DNA follows: TGTGCCAGCAGTATAGTAGGACTAGCGGGAGCCGGATCCTACGAGCAGTACTTC. The rearrangement joins TRBV27 to TRBJ2-7; 13 bases are shared with TRBD2. The germline V gene has CDR1 MNHEY and CDR2 SMNVEV (reference sequence). This CDR3 contains 18 residues. The junction had 11 bases not matched to a gene; V was cut back by 5 bases and J by 1 base.

The chain has TRBV5-4 and TRBJ2-1; 7 bases fit TRBD1. The germline V gene encodes CDR1 SGHNT and CDR2 YYREEE (reference sequence). The CDR3 is 15 residues long. V lost 5 bases and J lost 8; bases outside the gene matches: 13. Written as DNA, the CDR3 is TGTGCCAGCAGGTCGGCTGCAGGGGGTAAGGATGAGCAGTTCTTC. The encoded protein is CASRSAAGGKDEQFF.

V usage is TRBV4-1 and J usage is TRBJ1-1; perhaps TRBD1 as D (6 bases). The CDR3 has 14 residues. The germline V and J ends were trimmed by 6 bases and 4 bases, with 15 bases remaining between them. The germline V gene has CDR1 MGHRA and CDR2 YSYEKL. The CDR3 region is CASSVQGFVTEAFF. The CDR3 nucleotides read TGCGCCAGCAGTGTGCAGGGGTTCGTCACTGAAGCTTTCTTT.

This chain uses TRBV2 with TRBJ2-2; tentatively, D is TRBD2 (7 bases). This CDR3 region has 16 residues. V was shortened by 0 bases and J by 7 bases, with 15 bases between the two germline ends. Germline V CDR1 and CDR2: SNHLY, FYNNEI. CDR3 loop: CASSEAGGGRGGELFF. CDR3 bases: TGTGCCAGCAGTGAAGCGGGAGGGGGTAGAGGCGGGGAGCTGTTTTTT.

The rearrangement joins TRBV30 to TRBJ1-4, with 12 bases identical to TRBD1. The CDR3 totals 16 residues. With V trimmed by 2 bases and J by 4 bases, 5 bases remained unmatched. Germline loops: CDR1 GTSNPN, CDR2 SVGIG (reference sequence). This chain's CDR3 is CAWSTGQGAFNEKLFF. The DNA for the CDR3 is TGTGCCTGGAGTACGGGACAGGGGGCGTTTAATGAAAAACTGTTTTTT.

This clone has a single count. The CDR3 DNA is TGTGCCATCAGAAGTAGGGTTGGACTAGCGGGAGGGGTGACCACAGATACGCAGTATTTT. Translated: CAIRSRVGLAGGVTTDTQYF. J is TRBJ2-3 and V is TRBV10-3, with 15 bases matching TRBD2. Looked up from germline, CDR1 is ENHRY and CDR2 is SYGVKD. This CDR3 spans 20 amino acids. After removal of 6 bases from V and 2 bases from J, the junction contained 15 bases not matched to a gene.

The chain couples TRBV5-1 to TRBJ1-1; D is possibly TRBD1 (5 bases). The CDR3 is 15 amino acids. V gave up 0 bases and J gave up 0 bases, with 9 bases separating them. Germline V gene lookup returns CDR1 SGHRS and CDR2 YFSETQ. This chain's CDR3 is CASSLESGMNTEAFF. CDR3 DNA sequence: TGCGCCAGCAGCTTGGAGTCAGGGATGAACACTGAAGCTTTCTTT.

The chain recombines TRBV12-5 with TRBJ2-1; D might be TRBD2 (6 bases). Trimming removed 6 bases from V and 8 bases from J, with 26 bases in between. In germline, CDR1 is LGHNT, CDR2 FRNRAP. The CDR3 has 17 residues. CDR3 DNA sequence: TGTGCTAGTGGGAACATCAACTCGGCGGGGATAGGTTATGAGCAGTTCTTC. It encodes CASGNINSAGIGYEQFF.